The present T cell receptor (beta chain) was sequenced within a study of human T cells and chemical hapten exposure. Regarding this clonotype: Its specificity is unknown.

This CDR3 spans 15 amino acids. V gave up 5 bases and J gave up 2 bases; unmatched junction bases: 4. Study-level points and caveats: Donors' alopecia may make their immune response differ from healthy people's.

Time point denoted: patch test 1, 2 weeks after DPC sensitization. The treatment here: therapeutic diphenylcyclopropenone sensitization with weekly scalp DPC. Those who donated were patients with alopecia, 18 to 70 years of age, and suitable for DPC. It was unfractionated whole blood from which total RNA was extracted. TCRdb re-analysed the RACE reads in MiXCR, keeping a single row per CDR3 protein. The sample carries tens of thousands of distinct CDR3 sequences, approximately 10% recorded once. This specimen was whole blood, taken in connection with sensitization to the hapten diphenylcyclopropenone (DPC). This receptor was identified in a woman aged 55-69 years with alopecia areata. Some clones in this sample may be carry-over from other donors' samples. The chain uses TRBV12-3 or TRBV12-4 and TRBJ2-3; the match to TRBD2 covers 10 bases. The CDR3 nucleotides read TGTGCCAGCAGTCCAGGACTAGCGGACACAGATACGCAGTATTTT. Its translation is CASSPGLADTDTQYF.